This T cell receptor beta chain was recorded in a study of T cell repertoires in cytomegalovirus infection. Ten or more counts support this clonotype. What it recognizes is unknown. Study conclusions and caveats: Carriers of CMV and the relevant HLA type were discriminated by public TCR beta frequency. CMV-specific TCR beta clonotypes restricted by HLA-C were the ones dominating the ex vivo response.

TCRdb re-analysed the reads in MiXCR, keeping a single row per CDR3 protein. The sample holds about 300,000 distinct CDR3 sequences; around 10% are singletons and the top ten take approximately 2.4%. V shed 3 bases, J shed 3 bases, and the junction held 1 base outside the gene matches. Germline V lookup: CDR1 LNHNV, CDR2 YYDKDF (reference sequence). This CDR3 spans 14 amino acids. The sample consisted of PBMCs. The chain has TRBV15 and TRBJ2-2; 7 bases fit TRBD1. The receptor was isolated from a human donor in good health (CMV status not recorded). Some clones in this sample may be carry-over from other donors' samples. DNA of the CDR3: TGTGCCACCAGCAGTACAGGGGACACCGGGGAGCTGTTTTTT. As protein: CATSSTGDTGELFF.